This T cell receptor (beta chain) was profiled in a study of T cells in localized non-small cell lung cancer. A note on this clone: Its antigen is not known.

The CDR3 loop spans 13 amino acids. Looked up from germline, CDR1 is MDHEN and CDR2 is SYDVKM. Trimming pared 6 bases from V and 3 bases from J, leaving 10 bases between. Findings and limits, study-wide: Because researchers sequenced only one region of the tumor, heterogeneity is still possible.

Produced via immunoSEQ multiplex PCR; TCRdb's table is partial and in-frame only. The sample lists roughly 23,000 clones; roughly nine tenths were seen once. This material consisted of peripheral blood, taken before any cancer treatment. The chain uses TRBV28 and TRBJ2-3; D ambiguous. The clonotype originates from a male donor at least 60 years old with stage I lung adenocarcinoma. Here the CDR3 DNA reads TGTGCCAGCAGATCTCTAGTTACAGATACGCAGTATTTT. Protein sequence: CASRSLVTDTQYF.